This T cell receptor beta chain was found in a study of blood T cell repertoires in COVID-19. Background on the study: Sites in the United States, Italy and Spain provided acute and convalescent COVID-19 samples. T cells, B-cell-depleted T cells, or PBMCs provided the cDNA or gDNA that served as material.

The CDR3 is made up of 13 amino acids. Trimming removed 6 bases at V and 16 bases at J, with 22 bases between. The V gene's germline CDR1 is MNHEY and CDR2 SVGAGI. Original processing notes: Reference gene primer amplification in the assay estimated nucleated cell counts. This table comes from immunoSEQ multiplex PCR, and its TCRdb copy is limited to in-frame clones, with some not included. For V, J and clone size, that table is used; D and trimming come from the DNA. The sample yields some 78,000 clones, 90% seen once. This chain uses TRBV6-5 with TRBJ2-1; a weak D match, TRBD2 (6 bases). Sample: peripheral blood. The receptor's source is a woman of 80 years or more with active or convalescent COVID-19. CDR3 in amino acids: CASSPNLSGRRFF. CDR3 bases: TGTGCCAGCAGCCCCAACCTTAGCGGTAGACGATTCTTC.